This T cell receptor (beta chain) was identified during a study of lymphopenia after photon versus proton radiotherapy. Broader study findings: Proton therapy kept repertoires fairly stable, unlike photons, which gained effector/memory cells. After the lymphocyte nadir, photon-treated repertoires showed oligoclonal expansion, especially of CD8+ Temra cells. Larger post-nadir TCR diversity loss correlated inversely with survival in deceased patients.

Here immunoSEQ multiplex PCR was the method, and the copy in TCRdb shows in-frame clones only, minus some. The sample holds about 50,000 clones, more than 90% seen once. V was pared by 1 base and J by 0 bases, with 6 bases between. The CDR3 contains 15 residues. Germline V CDR1 and CDR2: SEHNR, FQNEAQ (reference sequence). In regard to this clone: As yet, its antigen is unknown.

The specimen was peripheral blood, collected from a patient treated with photon-based radiotherapy. This TCR came from a middle-aged woman with cholangiocarcinoma. This sequence joins TRBV7-9 and TRBJ2-2, with no clear D. The CDR3 loop reads CASSLGAPNTGELFF. The CDR3 bases are TGTGCCAGCAGCTTAGGGGCCCCGAACACCGGGGAGCTGTTTTTT.